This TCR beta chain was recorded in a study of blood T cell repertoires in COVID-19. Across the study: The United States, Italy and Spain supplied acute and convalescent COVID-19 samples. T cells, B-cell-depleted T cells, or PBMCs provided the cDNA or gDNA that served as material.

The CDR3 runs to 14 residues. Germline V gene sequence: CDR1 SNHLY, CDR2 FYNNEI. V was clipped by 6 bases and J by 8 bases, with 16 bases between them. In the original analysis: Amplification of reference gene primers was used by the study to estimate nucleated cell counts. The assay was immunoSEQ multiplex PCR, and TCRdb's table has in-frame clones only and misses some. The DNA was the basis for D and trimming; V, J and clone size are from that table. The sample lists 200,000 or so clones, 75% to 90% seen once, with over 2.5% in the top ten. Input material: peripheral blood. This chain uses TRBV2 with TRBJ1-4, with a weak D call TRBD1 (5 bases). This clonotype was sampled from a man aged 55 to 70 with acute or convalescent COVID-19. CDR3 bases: TGTGCCAGCAGGCCGGGGAGGGGTCGGGAAAAACTGTTTTTT. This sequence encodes CASRPGRGREKLFF.